The entry that follows covers one TCR beta chain sequence. This clone's antigen is unknown. Qualities for individual bases were not recorded, and no much larger clone is one base off. This specimen comes from a study of cytomegalovirus exposure and HLA in healthy donors listed by TCRdb under 2017. About the study as a whole: According to an earlier analysis of 550 to 700 of the donors, 150 million to 200 million T cells yielded 90 million to 130 million unique TCR beta sequences and roughly 280 Gb of sequence data. About 310 gigabases of sequencing data and tens of millions of unique TCR sequences were included in an early release covering several hundred HLA-typed donors. The genetic ancestry cluster associated with self-reported Caucasian donors included 65% to 90% of the roughly 380 genotyped donors. The study was designed to test whether signatures of past pathogen exposure could be identified by cataloging public T cell receptors. Using immunosequencing, the study profiled T cell repertoires from 500 to 800 subjects and related those repertoires to cytomegalovirus serostatus. Along with the approximately 650-subject first cohort, a separate validation cohort of around 120 different subjects was used. The study combined high-throughput TCR immunosequencing, statistical association of individual TCRs with disease status, and machine learning to predict cytomegalovirus infection status. In a later analysis, previously published TCR beta repertoires from 670 or so donors were re-analyzed and high-resolution HLA genotyping was added so that TCR occurrence patterns could be studied. In the later analysis, no new phenotypic data were used to find candidate immune exposures; instead, reliance was placed on TCR beta sequences and their occurrence across donors. An earlier analysis of 500 to 650 of the donors applied high-throughput TCR beta sequencing to assess whether each TCR beta V gene segment acted as functional or pseudogenic. Alongside the repertoire data, information on donor age, sex, ethnicity and CMV serostatus was compiled. A later genetic analysis used genome-wide SNP genotypes for about 55% of the 666 donors, treating that subset as a discovery cohort. All discovery cohort repertoires had been generated on a single sequencing platform. HLA typing covered class I and class II loci at four-digit resolution. The number of donors typed differed by locus, with about 629-630 for A, B, C, DRB1 and DQB1, more than 500 for DQA1, 600 to 610 for DPA1, and around 450 for DPB1. Because of strong linkage in the cohort, five DR-DQ haplotypes were treated as single units for association and clustering. On average, 235,054 unique TCR beta nucleotide sequences were sequenced per donor among some 430 genotyped donors of the cohort, with 15% to 20% of those sequences being non-productive.

Overall results and qualifications from the work: Strong co-occurrence of HLA alleles, especially DR and DQ, made assigning TCR associations to individual alleles difficult. Linkage disequilibrium might explain the correlated functional status among segregating V segments, but an unknown experimental factor could not be excluded. A later analysis found that most CMV-associated TCR beta chains appeared HLA-restricted, with HLA associations seemingly driven largely by CMV exposure. The classifier was reported to diagnose cytomegalovirus status with high specificity and sensitivity in both the original and validation cohorts. CMV serostatus was the only immune exposure information available for the cohort. An earlier analysis of some 590 of the donors showed that most TCR beta V segments appeared in productive rearrangements either about 87% or about 30% of the time, which broadly matched IMGT annotations. In the study, some 160 TCR beta chains were listed as associated with cytomegalovirus. In a later analysis, the rate of TCR association differed among HLA loci, with DRB1 alleles having the most associated TCRs and HLA-C alleles having the fewest. In a later genetic analysis, a missense DCLRE1C variant was associated with V-gene and J-gene trimming of TCR beta chains, and the association was replicated in an independent cohort. A later analysis reported that several top co-occurrence clusters appeared linked to parvovirus B19, influenza, CMV and Epstein-Barr virus. According to the authors, the approach could potentially be generalized to other disease states and immunological phenotypes. A cluster of highly shared sequence variants was judged likely to represent a technical artifact of the sequencing pipeline. Sequencing depth was assumed to be roughly uniform across donors in the presence/absence analyses, though that assumption may not hold. Because some donors lacked HLA typing at each locus, the association tests relied only on the typed subset. At a false discovery rate of 0.05, a later analysis linked roughly 17,000 TCR beta sequences to specific HLA alleles. A later analysis found that HLA-associated TCR beta chains were more clonally expanded and had lower generation probabilities than equally common non-associated chains. A later genetic analysis reported fewer N-insertions in productive TCRs among donors in an Asian-associated ancestry cluster than the approximately 670-donor mean. Because counts were too low, some 16 rarely observed V segments, including chromosome 9 orphons, were excluded from the earlier analysis of some 540 of the donors. This cohort had only TCR beta chains sequenced, and the lack of alpha or paired-chain data limited which features could be detected. A few of the identified cytomegalovirus-associated TCR beta chains were confirmed in vitro to be specific for cytomegalovirus antigens. The 87-base-pair reads could not distinguish some IMGT-functional V segments, including TRBV6-2 and TRBV6-3, so those segments were excluded. A further reported finding was that TCR beta sequences accurately predicted the HLA-A and HLA-B alleles for most subjects in the first cohort. Across donors, most TCR sequences were observed very rarely, whereas some public TCRs were present in many individuals.

The library was obtained by the immunoSEQ multiplex PCR assay. For the multiplex PCR, a mixture combining 60 forward primers for TCR Vbeta segments and 13 reverse primers for TCR Jbeta segments was used. The CDR3 region of rearranged TCR beta genes was amplified from genomic DNA with a multiplex PCR assay. Amplified TCR beta libraries were sequenced as 87-base-pair reads on the Illumina HiSeq System. The authors' analysis ran thus. A later analysis counted around 72 million unique TCR beta chains across the approximately 700 repertoires, and 10 million to 12 million of these chains were shared by at least two donors. Raw reads were error-corrected and collapsed into unique sequences with a nearest-neighbor algorithm that merged closely related sequences to remove PCR and sequencing errors. Alignment of CDR3 sequences to IMGT reference sequences was used to assign V, D and J gene segments. Each retained sequence needed at least a six-nucleotide match to both a V gene segment and a J gene segment. Rearrangements were classified as productive when the CDR3 lacked stop codons and remained in frame with V and J, and all other rearrangements were classified as non-productive. CDR3 was defined by IMGT convention, running from the second conserved V-encoded cysteine to the conserved J-encoded phenylalanine. The earlier analysis of approximately 500 of the donors excluded sequences that lacked an unambiguous match to a single V gene segment. An earlier analysis of 500 to 700 of the donors classified V segments as functional when productive rearrangements were above 56.7% and as segregating when the standard deviation between donors was above 5%. A statistical classification framework was built for diagnosing cytomegalovirus status from the catalog of TCR beta chain sequences. V and J gene assignment, in a later analysis, came from comparing TCR nucleotide sequences with IMGT/GENE-DB human TR gene sequences. Using the TCRdist pipeline, a later analysis assigned CDR3 sequences along with most-parsimonious VDJ recombination scenarios. In a later analysis, every TCR beta chain was defined by the combination of its CDR3 amino acid sequence and its V-gene family, and reads without a unique V-gene family were dropped. A later analysis removed 500 to 600 highly shared, low-generation-probability nucleotide sequences to deal with suspected cross-contamination and a sequencing artifact. For each public chain, a later analysis derived a clonal expansion index from normalized ranks of inferred template counts within each repertoire. Generation probabilities in a later analysis came from a VDJ recombination model fitted to out-of-frame rearrangements, and those results were checked against IGoR. Hypergeometric tests were used in a later analysis to score TCR-TCR, TCR-HLA and TCR-CMV co-occurrence, with a repertoire-size bias correction applied to the TCR pairs. In a later analysis, false discovery rates were estimated by permuting HLA or CMV assignments 20 times. In a later analysis, co-occurring TCRs were grouped with DBSCAN, and TCRdist sequence similarity was added when clustering was performed within HLA-allele-positive subsets. For co-occurrence clustering, repertoires with fewer than 30,000 or more than 120,000 public chains were excluded, along with a handful of repertoires with anomalous nucleotide sharing. TCRdb retrieved this table from immuneACCESS and kept in-frame rearrangements only. Not all clones are present; in checked studies, unresolved V genes account for under half, and no reason is known for the remainder. The V and J calls and clone size are taken from that table; D and trimming were inferred from the DNA. The sample table holds about 120,000 clones, of which approximately 80% were seen once. The top ten hold about 8.9% of the sample.

Taken from cysteine to phenylalanine, the CDR3 has 15 residues. Only the CDR3 region is kept as DNA, spanning 45 bases read in frame from base 1. Trimming leaves V shorter by 3 bases and J shorter by 6 bases, with the junction holding 5 bases beyond the gene matches. Via the germline V gene (reference sequence), CDR1 is MNHEY and CDR2 SMNVEV. The cohort comprised more than 550 healthy bone marrow donors. At the time of sampling, all cohort members were nominally healthy, though unrecorded immune exposures were likely present. The donor was CMV seropositive and belonged to the group of 250 to 350 seropositive cohort members. A peripheral blood sample was collected from each donor, and TCR beta sequencing was performed on peripheral blood mononuclear cells. Genomic DNA was extracted from the blood cell samples with the Qiagen DNeasy Blood Extraction Kit.

The sequence came from a man aged 25-40 years in good health and CMV-seropositive. The rearranged segments are TRBV27 and TRBJ2-1; 10 bases in between match TRBD2. Sequencing was carried out using PBMCs. At the DNA level, the sequence is TGTGCCAGCAGTTTCGCTAGCGGGGGTTCCAATGAGCAGTTCTTC. It specifies CASSFASGGSNEQFF.